The 32 T cell receptor beta chains reported below all come from one sample, sequenced in a study of CD8+ T cells in alopecia areata. Reverse transcription of extracted RNA yielded cDNA, which provided the sequencing template. TCRdb keeps only in-frame clones here, not all; method: immunoSEQ multiplex PCR. The data contain 50,000 to 70,000 clones, 44% of them singletons. The specimen sequenced was NKG2D-low CD8+ T cells sorted from blood. These receptors were taken from a human donor with alopecia areata.

The J gene is TRBJ2-7, the V gene TRBV27, with TRBD2 matching 11 bases. Trimming cost V 8 bases and J 4 bases; bases outside gene matches: 7. The germline gives CDR1 MNHEY, CDR2 SMNVEV (reference sequence). The CDR3 totals 14 residues. This chain's CDR3 is CASWGTSGSYEQYF. CDR3 nucleotides: TGTGCCAGCTGGGGGACTAGCGGATCATACGAGCAGTACTTC.

J is TRBJ2-1 and V is TRBV7-8, with unresolved D. Germline V gene lookup returns CDR1 SGHVS and CDR2 FQNEAQ. The V end lost 6 bases, the J end lost 0 bases, and 6 bases lay between the germline ends. This CDR3 has 13 residues. DNA of the CDR3: TGTGCCAGCAGTAGTAGCTCCTACAATGAGCAGTTCTTC. As protein: CASSSSSYNEQFF.

This clone came up a few times. The CDR3 protein is CATNDGRGQPQHF. The CDR3 nucleotides are TGTGCCACCAACGACGGACGGGGTCAGCCCCAGCATTTT. This rearrangement joins TRBV15 to TRBJ1-5; the D is unclear. Per germline, CDR1 LNHNV and CDR2 YYDKDF (reference sequence). CDR3 length equals 13 residues. With 7 bases removed from V and 6 bases from J, the gap between germline ends came to 13 bases.

The table lists this clone with a count of one. The V gene is TRBV5-6, the J gene TRBJ2-7, with 9 bases aligning to TRBD1. The CDR3 totals 13 residues. V shed 7 bases and J 6 bases; nucleotides not matched to a gene: 8. CDR1 and CDR2 from the germline V gene are SGHDT and YYEEEE. The CDR3 reads CASRDRADGEQYF. The CDR3 nucleotides are TGTGCCAGCCGGGACAGGGCGGATGGCGAGCAGTACTTC.

This chain uses TRBV5-1 with TRBJ2-7, with TRBD2 matching 13 bases. Trimming cost V 4 bases and J 4 bases; bases outside gene matches: 8. The germline CDR1 and CDR2 sequences are SGHRS and YFSETQ. The CDR3 sequence is 16 residues long. This chain's CDR3 is CASSDRTSGRSYEQYF. As DNA, the CDR3 is TGCGCCAGCAGCGATAGGACTAGCGGGAGATCTTACGAGCAGTACTTC.

The table lists this clone with a few counts. The chain is built from TRBV27 and TRBJ2-7, with 7 bases that match TRBD1. The length of the CDR3 is 13 residues. CDR1 and CDR2 from the germline V gene are MNHEY and SMNVEV (reference sequence). Trimming took 2 bases from V and 7 from J; bases not matched to a gene: 5. The CDR3 here is CASSLAQGWEQYF. Here the CDR3 DNA reads TGTGCCAGCAGTTTAGCACAGGGGTGGGAGCAGTACTTC.

CDR3 sequence: CASSPRGDEQFF. The DNA for the CDR3 is TGCGCCAGCAGCCCGCGGGGGGATGAGCAGTTCTTC. The chain employs TRBV4-1 and TRBJ2-1; TRBD2 matches 8 bases. Per the germline V gene, CDR1 is MGHRA and CDR2 is YSYEKL. J was trimmed by 8 bases and V by 4 bases; bases with no gene match: 1. The CDR3 length is 12 residues.

The table lists this clone with a few counts. The rearrangement uses TRBV5-1 and TRBJ2-1, with TRBD2 matching 7 bases. Losses at the gene ends were 5 bases for V and 8 bases for J; bases not matched to a gene: 4. This CDR3 has 12 amino acids. CDR1 SGHRS and CDR2 YFSETQ come from the germline V gene. The CDR3 region has the DNA TGCGCCAGCAGGACTAGCATCGATGAGCAGTTCTTC. This translates into CASRTSIDEQFF.

The CDR3 DNA reads as TGTGCCAGCAGTTTAAAACTAGCCAATGAGCAGTTCTTC. Its translation: CASSLKLANEQFF. This sequence joins TRBV27 and TRBJ2-1; tentative D call: TRBD2 (6 bases). The length of the CDR3 is 13 residues. Deletions cut 2 bases from V and 6 bases from J, with 8 bases between. Germline lookup yields CDR1 MNHEY and CDR2 SMNVEV (reference sequence).

This clone was observed at least ten times. The gene calls are TRBV6-4 and TRBJ2-1; possible D gene TRBD2, 6 bases. Germline V lookup: CDR1 MRHNA, CDR2 SNTAGT. Trimming took 0 bases from V and 0 from J, leaving 6 bases between them. CDR3 length: 15 residues. CDR3 nucleotides: TGTGCCAGCAGTGACTCTAGCGGCTCCTACAATGAGCAGTTCTTC. It encodes CASSDSSGSYNEQFF.

This clone was recorded once. The chain has TRBV4-3 and TRBJ2-5, with D perhaps TRBD2 (6 bases). CDR1 is LGHNA and CDR2 is YSLEER in the germline V gene. V shed 4 bases and J shed 4 bases, with 16 bases lying between them. This CDR3 is built from 15 residues. CDR3: CASSRGLGGRETQYF. The CDR3 DNA is TGCGCCAGCAGCCGGGGCCTCGGGGGAAGAGAGACCCAGTACTTC.

The rearrangement uses TRBV7-8 and TRBJ2-5; TRBD2 agrees at 9 bases. Per the germline V gene, CDR1 is SGHVS and CDR2 is FQNEAQ. J gave up 2 bases and V 2 bases, and 9 bases lay outside the gene matches. This CDR3 region has 17 residues. CDR3 sequence (DNA): TGTGCCAGCAGCTTAATTTTGGCTAGCGGGGATCAAGAGACCCAGTACTTC. This translates into CASSLILASGDQETQYF.

This rearrangement joins TRBV7-9 to TRBJ1-2; 7 bases align to TRBD1. The V segment lost 1 base and the J segment 4 bases; nucleotides outside the gene matches: 9. In germline, CDR1 is SEHNR, CDR2 FQNEAQ (reference sequence). The CDR3 has 16 residues. CDR3 protein: CASSLDVGQSFYGYTF. CDR3 DNA: TGTGCCAGCAGCTTAGACGTGGGACAGAGTTTCTATGGCTACACCTTC.

This rearrangement joins TRBV29-1 to TRBJ2-7; D is possibly TRBD1 (6 bases). The length of the CDR3 is 15 residues. Germline V gene lookup returns CDR1 SQVTM and CDR2 ANQGSEA. V was trimmed by 0 bases and J by 2 bases, leaving 14 bases between them. CDR3 sequence: CSVEDRQAKPYEQYF. The CDR3 DNA reads TGCAGCGTTGAAGATCGACAGGCCAAGCCCTACGAGCAGTACTTC.

This sequence joins TRBV27 and TRBJ2-7; the match to TRBD1 covers 8 bases. Germline V gene data show CDR1 as MNHEY and CDR2 as SMNVEV (reference sequence). Germline trimming cut 5 bases from V and 4 bases from J; bases unmatched to any gene: 7. The CDR3 consists of 14 residues. CDR3 sequence: CASSPTTGGYEQYF. In DNA form, the CDR3 reads TGTGCCAGCAGTCCGACCACAGGGGGGTACGAGCAGTACTTC.

This chain joins TRBV7-8 and TRBJ2-3, with TRBD1 matching over 7 bases. The CDR3 has 15 residues. Germline CDR1 reads SGHVS; CDR2 reads FQNEAQ. The junction had 4 bases not matched to a gene; V was cut back by 1 base and J by 3 bases. CDR3: CASSLVGGETDTQYF. The CDR3 coding sequence is TGTGCCAGCAGCTTAGTAGGGGGCGAGACAGATACGCAGTATTTT.

CDR3 nucleotides: TGTGCCAGCAGCGTAGACGGCGGGAGGGGAGAGGAGACCCAGTACTTC. Translated, it gives CASSVDGGRGEETQYF. V gene TRBV9 combines with J gene TRBJ2-5; 9 bases fit TRBD2. The CDR3 covers 16 residues. V lost 0 bases and J lost 5; bases outside the gene matches: 8. Germline-derived CDR1 and CDR2 are SGDLS and YYNGEE.

This clone occurred a few times. V is TRBV23-1 and J is TRBJ1-1, with no clear D. TRBV23-1 is an ORF; its function is uncertain. V was trimmed by 4 bases and J by 1 base, leaving 13 bases between them. This CDR3 spans 15 amino acids. This CDR3 reads CASSPSRVRNTEAFF. CDR3 coding DNA: TGCGCCAGCAGTCCGTCGCGAGTAAGGAACACTGAAGCTTTCTTT.

This clone was seen only once. The chain has TRBV4-1 and TRBJ2-3; D is perhaps TRBD1 or TRBD2 (5 bases each). V lost 0 bases, J lost 4 bases, and 11 bases lay in between. The CDR3 has 15 amino acids. Germline V gene sequence: CDR1 MGHRA, CDR2 YSYEKL. CDR3 loop: CASSQDTGPADTQYF. CDR3 coding DNA: TGCGCCAGCAGCCAAGACACGGGGCCTGCAGATACGCAGTATTTT.

The V gene is TRBV7-2, the J gene TRBJ2-1; D is unclear. Germline V gives CDR1 SGHTA, CDR2 FQGNSA. The V end was cut by 4 bases, the J end by 8 bases, with 9 bases between. The CDR3 runs 12 residues. The CDR3 nucleotides are TGTGCCAGCAGCTCCCTGGCCGATGAGCAGTTCTTC. Translation: CASSSLADEQFF.

This clone was seen more than once but under ten times. This chain connects TRBV10-3 to TRBJ2-5, with D perhaps TRBD2 (5 bases). Trimming shortened V by 2 bases and J by 2 bases, and 15 bases separated the two germline ends. The CDR3 is made up of 16 amino acids. Germline-derived CDR1 and CDR2 are ENHRY and SYGVKD. The CDR3 coding sequence is TGTGCCATCAGTGAGATGGGATTTCGGGAACAAGAGACCCAGTACTTC. Encoded protein: CAISEMGFREQETQYF.

The sample holds a few counts of this clone. This sequence joins TRBV29-1 and TRBJ2-2; D call uncertain. The CDR3 runs to 13 residues. Germline assignment: CDR1 SQVTM and CDR2 ANQGSEA. V shed 3 bases and J shed 1 base, with 6 bases lying between them. In DNA form, the CDR3 reads TGCAGCGTTGAGCCGGAGAACACCGGGGAGCTGTTTTTT. It translates to CSVEPENTGELFF.

The chain links TRBV11-3 to TRBJ2-5, with TRBD2 as a possible D gene (6 bases). CDR3 length: 12 amino acids. Per germline, CDR1 SGHNT and CDR2 YENEEA. V was trimmed by 6 bases and J by 4 bases, leaving 9 bases between them. The chain's CDR3 is CASRARGETQYF. The CDR3 DNA follows: TGTGCCAGCAGGGCGCGGGGAGAGACCCAGTACTTC.

This chain joins TRBV15 and TRBJ2-5, with D unresolved. The CDR3 consists of 14 residues. Germline assignment: CDR1 LNHNV and CDR2 YYDKDF (reference sequence). Trimming took off 0 bases at V and 3 bases at J, with 8 bases between the two ends. CDR3 in DNA: TGTGCCACCAGCAGAGATCGTCCAGAAGAGACCCAGTACTTC. It translates to CATSRDRPEETQYF. The full variable domain, in which reference TRBV15 and TRBJ2-5 provide the parts outside the CDR3, is DAMVIQNPRYQVTQFGKPVTLSCSQTLNHNVMYWYQQKSSQAPKLLFHYYDKDFNNEADTPDNFQSRRPNTSFCFLDIRSPGLGDTAMYLCATSRDRPEETQYFGPGTRLLVL.

CDR3 sequence (DNA): TGTGCCACCAGCAGTTCAGACGAGATGAACACTGAAGCTTTCTTT. Translated: CATSSSDEMNTEAFF. This rearrangement joins TRBV15 to TRBJ1-1; D is ambiguous. The ends were cut back, 3 bases at V and 0 bases at J, with 11 bases in the middle. This CDR3 contains 15 residues. Germline V gene data show CDR1 as LNHNV and CDR2 as YYDKDF (reference sequence).

The chain carries TRBV5-1 and TRBJ1-2; no firm D call. V shed 0 bases and J shed 8 bases, with 11 bases lying between them. This CDR3 has 13 residues. The germline V gene has CDR1 SGHRS and CDR2 YFSETQ. The CDR3 region is CASSLEGLWGYTF. CDR3 coding DNA: TGCGCCAGCAGCTTGGAAGGGTTGTGGGGCTACACCTTC. The variable domain in full, completed from reference TRBV5-1 and TRBJ1-2, reads KAGVTQTPRYLIKTRGQQVTLSCSPISGHRSVSWYQQTPGQGLQFLFEYFSETQRNKGNFPGRFSGRQFSNSRSEMNVSTLELGDSALYLCASSLEGLWGYTFGSGTRLTVV.

This clone turned up a few times. V gene TRBV15 combines with J gene TRBJ2-7; no clear D gene. Germline V gene data show CDR1 as LNHNV and CDR2 as YYDKDF (reference sequence). Deletions cut 3 bases from V and 0 bases from J, with 15 bases between. The CDR3 sequence is 16 residues long. The CDR3 DNA is TGTGCCACCAGCAGCCGAGCCGGTTCGAGCTCCTACGAGCAGTACTTC. It specifies CATSSRAGSSSYEQYF.

This clone is large by share. The rearrangement joins TRBV28 to TRBJ2-3; D may be TRBD2 (6 bases). Per the germline V gene, CDR1 is MDHEN and CDR2 is SYDVKM. This CDR3 is built from 17 residues. Trimming stripped 6 bases from V and 0 bases from J, with 19 bases between. The DNA for the CDR3 is TGTGCCAGCAGCCCACGACTAGGAGTATTGAGCACAGATACGCAGTATTTT. It encodes CASSPRLGVLSTDTQYF. Full variable domain (rest looked up from reference TRBV28 and TRBJ2-3): DVKVTQSSRYLVKRTGEKVFLECVQDMDHENMFWYRQDPGLGLRLIYFSYDVKMKEKGDIPEGYSVSREKKERFSLILESASTNQTSMYLCASSPRLGVLSTDTQYFGPGTRLTVL.

The V and J genes are TRBV13 and TRBJ2-7; no clear D. The CDR3 has 11 amino acids. Germline lookup yields CDR1 PRHDT and CDR2 FYEKMQ (reference sequence). V was pared by 3 bases and J by 7 bases, with 7 bases between. CDR3 sequence: CASSFSGEQYF. As DNA, the CDR3 is TGTGCCAGCAGCTTTTCCGGAGAGCAGTACTTC.

This chain joins TRBV29-1 and TRBJ2-7, with 13 bases lining up with TRBD2. The germline V gene has CDR1 SQVTM and CDR2 ANQGSEA. The CDR3 has 12 amino acids. V lost 7 bases to trimming and J lost 4 bases; unmatched junction nucleotides: 1. As DNA, the CDR3 is TGCAGCGCACTAGCGGGAGGGTACGAGCAGTACTTC. As protein: CSALAGGYEQYF.

The chain links TRBV2 to TRBJ2-5; D gene ambiguous. This CDR3 is built from 14 residues. Trimming stripped 0 bases from V and 3 bases from J, with 8 bases between. CDR1 and CDR2 (germline): SNHLY, FYNNEI. CDR3 bases: TGTGCCAGCAGTGAAGCGCTGCAGGAAGAGACCCAGTACTTC. Its protein product is CASSEALQEETQYF.

This clone occurred many times. J is TRBJ2-4 and V is TRBV7-2; no reliable D call. The CDR3 is made up of 13 amino acids. Germline values: CDR1 SGHTA, CDR2 FQGNSA. Deletions cut 4 bases from V and 4 bases from J, with 8 bases between. The DNA of the CDR3 is TGTGCCAGCAGCTCTATGGGTAAAAACATTCAGTACTTC. This translates into CASSSMGKNIQYF.